The subject of this entry is one T cell receptor beta chain. The antigen remains undetermined. This entry comes from a study of shared clonotypes between healthy human individuals. For the study at large: Donors had three CD4 naive, three CD4 memory, two CD8 naive and one CD8 memory plate apiece.

Naive CD8 cells, CD45RO-negative and positively selected for CCR7, excluded terminally differentiated effector memory CD45RA+ cells. Several immunoSEQ plates held equal portions of the genomic DNA taken from each subset. In the authors' workflow: Junction-only sequences without quality scores were provided by ImmunoSEQ, so filtering was different. The repertoire was sequenced with immunoSEQ multiplex PCR; TCRdb's copy has only in-frame clones and lacks some. V, J and clone size are taken as reported in that table, and D and trimming were inferred from the DNA itself. This sample carries roughly 2,000,000 clones, approximately 94% of them seen once, and the ten largest clones take 0.9% to 1.5%. Study outcomes and limitations: A handful of donors had around 5% of their naive CD4 clonotypes in common.

Trimming stripped 4 bases from V and 4 bases from J, with 17 bases between. Germline values: CDR1 SGHDN, CDR2 FVKESK. This CDR3 has 15 residues. This receptor was obtained from a man aged 18 to 35 in good health. Sample: naive CD8+ T cells sorted from blood. The gene calls are TRBV14 and TRBJ2-7, with D possibly matching TRBD1 (5 bases). CDR3 amino acids: CASSRQLGYIYEQYF. DNA for the CDR3: TGTGCCAGCAGCCGACAGTTGGGCTATATTTACGAGCAGTACTTC.